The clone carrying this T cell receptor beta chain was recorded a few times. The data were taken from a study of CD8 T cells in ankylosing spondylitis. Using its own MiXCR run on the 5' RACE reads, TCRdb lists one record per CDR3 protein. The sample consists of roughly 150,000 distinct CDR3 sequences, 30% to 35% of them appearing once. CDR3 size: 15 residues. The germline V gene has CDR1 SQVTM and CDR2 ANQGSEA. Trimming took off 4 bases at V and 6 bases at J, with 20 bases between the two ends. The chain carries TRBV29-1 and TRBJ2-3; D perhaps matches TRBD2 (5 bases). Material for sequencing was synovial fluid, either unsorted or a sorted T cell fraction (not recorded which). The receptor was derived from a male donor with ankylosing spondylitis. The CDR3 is CSVVQGSYTRDTQYF. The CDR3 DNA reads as TGCAGCGTTGTTCAAGGCTCCTATACTAGGGATACGCAGTATTTT.